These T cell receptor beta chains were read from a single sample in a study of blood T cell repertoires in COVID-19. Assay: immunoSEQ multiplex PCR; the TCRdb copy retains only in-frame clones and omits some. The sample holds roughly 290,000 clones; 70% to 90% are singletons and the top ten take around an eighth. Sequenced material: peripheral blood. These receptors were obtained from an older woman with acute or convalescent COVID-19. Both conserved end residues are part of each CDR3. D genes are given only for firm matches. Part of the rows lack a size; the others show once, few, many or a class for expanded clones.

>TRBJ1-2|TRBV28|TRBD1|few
CASSLGTGSQLGYTF
TGTGCCAGCAGTCTAGGGACAGGGTCCCAGCTTGGCTACACCTTC
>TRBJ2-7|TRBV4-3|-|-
CASSQDSGLRAYEQYF
TGCGCCAGCAGCCAAGATTCAGGACTACGTGCCTACGAGCAGTACTTC
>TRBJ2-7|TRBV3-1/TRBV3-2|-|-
CASSQDPGSSSYEQYF
TGTGCCAGCAGCCAAGATCCCGGGTCGAGCTCCTACGAGCAGTACTTC
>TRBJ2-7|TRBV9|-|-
CASSVGGVGGEQYF
TGTGCCAGCAGCGTAGGAGGGGTAGGGGGCGAGCAGTACTTC
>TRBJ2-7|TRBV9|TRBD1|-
CASSVSGQAIYEQYF
TGTGCCAGCAGCGTCTCGGGACAGGCGATATACGAGCAGTACTTC
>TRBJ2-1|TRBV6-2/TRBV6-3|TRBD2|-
CASSSNRAGATYNEQFF
TGTGCCAGCAGTTCCAACCGCGCGGGAGCGACCTACAATGAGCAGTTCTTC
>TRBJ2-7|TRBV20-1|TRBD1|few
CSASRWTGDYEQYF
TGCAGTGCTAGTAGGTGGACAGGGGATTACGAGCAGTACTTC
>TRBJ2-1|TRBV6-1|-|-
CASSERAPQVNEQFF
TGTGCCAGCAGTGAACGTGCTCCCCAGGTCAATGAGCAGTTCTTC
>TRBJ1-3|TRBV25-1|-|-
CASSQQGTGNTIYF
TGTGCCAGCAGTCAACAGGGTACTGGAAACACCATATATTTT
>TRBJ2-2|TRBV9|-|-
CASSPRLAANTGELFF
TGTGCCAGCAGCCCGAGGTTAGCTGCGAACACCGGGGAGCTGTTTTTT
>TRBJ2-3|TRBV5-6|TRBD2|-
CASRKTSGRGTDTQYF
TGTGCCAGCAGAAAGACTAGCGGGAGAGGTACAGATACGCAGTATTTT
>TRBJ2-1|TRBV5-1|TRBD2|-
CASFSGGAGHNEQFF
TGCGCCAGCTTTAGCGGGGGGGCGGGACACAATGAGCAGTTCTTC
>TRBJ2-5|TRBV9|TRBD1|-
CASSVSSGGYETQYF
TGTGCCAGCAGCGTATCGTCAGGGGGCTATGAGACCCAGTACTTC
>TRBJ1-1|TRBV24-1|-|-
CATRAHAAAEAFF
TGTGCCACCAGGGCCCACGCGGCCGCTGAAGCTTTCTTT
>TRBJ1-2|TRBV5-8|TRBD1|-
CASSPGTGFYGYTF
TGTGCCAGCAGCCCCGGGACAGGGTTCTATGGCTACACCTTC
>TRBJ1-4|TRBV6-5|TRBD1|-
CASNRQGPSNEKLFF
TGTGCCAGCAACAGACAGGGTCCGTCTAATGAAAAACTGTTTTTT
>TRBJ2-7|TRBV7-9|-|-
CASSLVQEYAEQYF
TGTGCCAGCAGCTTAGTACAAGAATATGCCGAGCAGTACTTC
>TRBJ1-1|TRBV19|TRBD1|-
CASSRDRVNTEAFF
TGTGCCAGTAGTAGGGACAGGGTGAACACTGAAGCTTTCTTT
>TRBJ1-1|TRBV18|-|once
CASSPLRTLNTEAFF
TGTGCCAGCTCACCCCTAAGGACTTTGAACACTGAAGCTTTCTTT
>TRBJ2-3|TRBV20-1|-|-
CSARRADTQYF
TGCAGTGCTCGGAGGGCAGATACGCAGTATTTT
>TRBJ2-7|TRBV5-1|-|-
CASSPTLDILVPYEQYF
TGCGCCAGCAGCCCCACCCTGGACATCCTAGTCCCCTACGAGCAGTACTTC
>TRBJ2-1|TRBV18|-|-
CASSTESRKQFF
TGTGCCAGCTCGACAGAAAGTAGGAAGCAGTTCTTC
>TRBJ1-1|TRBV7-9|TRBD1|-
CASIARGQVNTEAFF
TGTGCCAGCATCGCCAGGGGACAGGTTAACACTGAAGCTTTCTTT
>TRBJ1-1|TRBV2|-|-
CARREGSEAFF
TGTGCCAGGAGGGAGGGGAGTGAAGCTTTCTTT
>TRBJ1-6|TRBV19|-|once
CASSTGNYNSPLHF
TGTGCCAGTAGTACGGGGAACTATAATTCACCCCTCCACTTT